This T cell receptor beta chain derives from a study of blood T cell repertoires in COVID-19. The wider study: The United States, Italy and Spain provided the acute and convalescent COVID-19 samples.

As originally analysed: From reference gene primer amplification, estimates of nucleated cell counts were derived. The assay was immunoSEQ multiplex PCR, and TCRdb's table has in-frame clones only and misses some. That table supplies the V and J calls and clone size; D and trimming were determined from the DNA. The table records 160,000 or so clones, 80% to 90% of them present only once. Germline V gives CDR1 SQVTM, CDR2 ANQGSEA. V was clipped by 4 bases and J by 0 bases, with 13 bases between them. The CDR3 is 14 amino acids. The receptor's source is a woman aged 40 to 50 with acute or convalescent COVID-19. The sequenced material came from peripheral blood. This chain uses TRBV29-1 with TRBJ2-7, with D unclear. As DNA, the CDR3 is TGCAGCGTTGCCGAGACATACCCCTCCTACGAGCAGTACTTC. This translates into CSVAETYPSYEQYF.